Presented here are 24 T cell receptor beta chains from one specimen sequenced in a study of T cell responses to AZD1222 COVID-19 vaccine. The protocol was immunoSEQ multiplex PCR, while the TCRdb copy is restricted to in-frame clones and leaves out a portion. The sample comprises roughly 200,000 clones, approximately 90% of which are singletons, and roughly 4% rests with the top ten. The source material was peripheral blood, sampled 28 days after the second dose of the MenACWY control vaccine. Every receptor here comes from an adult who received the MenACWY meningococcal vaccine as a control.

This chain uses TRBV6-5 with TRBJ1-5, with D unclear. V shed 4 bases and J shed 2 bases, with 12 bases lying between them. This CDR3 has 15 residues. Germline-derived CDR1 and CDR2 are MNHEY and SVGAGI. The CDR3 nucleotides are TGTGCCAGCAGTTTGGACCGGGTAGGCAATCAGCCCCAGCATTTT. Residues: CASSLDRVGNQPQHF.

This chain links TRBV6-5 with TRBJ2-7, with 10 bases that match TRBD1. Germline trimming cut 10 bases from V and 7 bases from J; bases unmatched to any gene: 10. This CDR3 comprises 13 residues. The germline V gene encodes CDR1 MNHEY and CDR2 SVGAGI. DNA for the CDR3: TGTGCCACCGAATTAGGACAGGGGGGAGAGCAGTACTTC. Translated, it gives CATELGQGGEQYF.

The V call is TRBV6-6, the J call TRBJ2-7; D is ambiguous. V was cut by 0 bases and J by 0 bases, with 6 bases left in between. Germline CDR1 MNHNY, CDR2 SVGAGI (reference sequence). CDR3 size: 14 residues. As DNA, the CDR3 is TGTGCCAGCAGTTACTCGAGCGACTCCTACGAGCAGTACTTC. It translates to CASSYSSDSYEQYF.

V is TRBV5-1 and J is TRBJ2-1; TRBD2 might be the D (5 bases). Germline CDR1 and CDR2: SGHRS and YFSETQ. V was shortened by 0 bases and J by 15 bases, with 19 bases between the two germline ends. The CDR3 totals 14 residues. CDR3 in amino acids: CASSLAPGLESPFF. The DNA of the CDR3 is TGCGCCAGCAGCTTGGCCCCCGGACTGGAGAGCCCGTTCTTC.

V is TRBV6-5 and J is TRBJ1-5; TRBD1 matches 8 bases. The germline V gene encodes CDR1 MNHEY and CDR2 SVGAGI. Trimming cost V 5 bases and J 4 bases; bases outside gene matches: 7. The CDR3 spans 15 residues. This CDR3 is CASSPTGGRNQPQHF. CDR3 nucleotides: TGTGCCAGCAGTCCCACAGGGGGACGAAATCAGCCCCAGCATTTT.

The chain has TRBV5-5 and TRBJ1-3; a weak D match, TRBD1 (5 bases). The CDR3 length is 17 residues. Deletions cut 4 bases from V and 0 bases from J, with 17 bases between. Germline V gene sequence: CDR1 SGHKS, CDR2 YYEKEE (reference sequence). The CDR3 reads CASSPGGGPSSGNTIYF. CDR3 nucleotide sequence: TGTGCCAGCAGCCCCGGGGGAGGGCCTAGCTCTGGAAACACCATATATTTT.

V gene TRBV4-3 combines with J gene TRBJ2-7; 8 bases line up with TRBD1. Trimming removed 1 base from V and 0 bases from J; junction bases left unmatched: 2. CDR1 and CDR2 from the germline V gene are LGHNA and YSLEER. The CDR3 consists of 15 residues. Here the CDR3 reads CASSQGTGTSYEQYF. CDR3 nucleotides: TGCGCCAGCAGCCAAGGGACAGGGACCTCCTACGAGCAGTACTTC.

V is TRBV19 and J is TRBJ2-7; D is unresolved. CDR3 length equals 13 residues. In germline, CDR1 is LNHDA, CDR2 SQIVND (reference sequence). V shed 5 bases and J shed 7 bases, with 15 bases lying between them. This CDR3 is CASSPTLTREQYF. The CDR3, as DNA: TGTGCCAGTAGTCCAACCCTGACAAGAGAGCAGTACTTC.

This sequence joins TRBV7-2 and TRBJ2-3, with D unclear. V lost 5 bases, J lost 4 bases, and 10 bases lay in between. Germline V gene lookup returns CDR1 SGHTA and CDR2 FQGNSA. CDR3 length equals 13 residues. CDR3 protein: CASSAMGSDTQYF. The CDR3 nucleotides are TGTGCCAGCAGCGCCATGGGCTCAGATACGCAGTATTTT. Together with reference TRBV7-2 and TRBJ2-3, the CDR3 gives the full variable domain: GAGVSQSPSNKVTEKGKDVELRCDPISGHTALYWYRQSLGQGLEFLIYFQGNSAPDKSGLPSDRFSAERTGGSVSTLTIQRTQQEDSAVYLCASSAMGSDTQYFGPGTRLTVL.

The chain employs TRBV6-5 and TRBJ1-3, with 7 nucleotides matching TRBD1. V was clipped by 7 bases and J by 0 bases; unmatched bases: 3. The CDR3 is made up of 14 amino acids. Germline lookup yields CDR1 MNHEY and CDR2 SVGAGI. In nucleotides, the CDR3 is TGTGCCAGCAAGGACAGGTCCTCTGGAAACACCATATATTTT. It is translated as CASKDRSSGNTIYF.

V is TRBV19 and J is TRBJ2-3; no firm D call. Germline V lookup: CDR1 LNHDA, CDR2 SQIVND (reference sequence). This CDR3 region has 13 residues. The V and J ends lost 7 bases and 6 bases respectively, with 14 bases between them. Here the CDR3 reads CASTPTWRDTQYF. CDR3 coding DNA: TGTGCCAGTACCCCAACCTGGCGGGATACGCAGTATTTT.

V is TRBV3-1 (or the pseudogene TRBV3-2) and J is TRBJ1-2; possible D gene TRBD1, 5 bases. Germline lookup yields CDR1 LGHDT and CDR2 YNNKEL (reference sequence). The CDR3 is made up of 14 amino acids. V lost 7 bases, J lost 2 bases, and 14 bases lay in between. CDR3 sequence reads: CASTLGEGNYGYTF. CDR3 DNA sequence: TGTGCCAGCACCTTGGGGGAGGGGAACTATGGCTACACCTTC.

The chain recombines TRBV5-1 with TRBJ1-1; TRBD1 might be the D (5 bases). Trimming took off 0 bases at V and 5 bases at J, with 5 bases between the two ends. Germline CDR1 SGHRS, CDR2 YFSETQ. The CDR3 spans 12 residues. CDR3 protein: CASSLGQTEAFF. The CDR3 region has the DNA TGCGCCAGCAGCTTGGGACAGACTGAAGCTTTCTTT.

The rearrangement joins TRBV5-4 to TRBJ2-1; 10 positions match TRBD2. Germline assignment: CDR1 SGHNT and CDR2 YYREEE (reference sequence). The CDR3 runs 15 residues. J lost 7 bases, V lost 0 bases, and 4 bases had no gene match. The CDR3 nucleotides are TGTGCCAGCAGCTTGGAAGCGGGAGGGCGAAATGAGCAGTTCTTC. Protein product: CASSLEAGGRNEQFF.

The V and J genes are TRBV19 and TRBJ2-4; D may be TRBD2 (6 bases). V was trimmed by 5 bases and J by 8 bases, leaving 19 bases between them. Germline V gene sequence: CDR1 LNHDA, CDR2 SQIVND (reference sequence). This CDR3 is 15 amino acids long. CDR3 residues: CASSPWDFSVHIQYF. The CDR3 DNA is TGTGCCAGTAGTCCCTGGGACTTTTCAGTCCACATTCAGTACTTC. The whole variable domain, remainder taken from reference TRBV19 and TRBJ2-4, is DGGITQSPKYLFRKEGQNVTLSCEQNLNHDAMYWYRQDPGQGLRLIYYSQIVNDFQKGDIAEGYSVSREKKESFPLTVTSAQKNPTAFYLCASSPWDFSVHIQYFGAGTRLSVL.

This clone was recorded a few times. The rearrangement joins TRBV10-2 to TRBJ1-3, with a possible D match to TRBD1 (5 bases). The CDR3 is made up of 16 amino acids. Germline-derived CDR1 and CDR2 are WSHSY and SAAADI. The V and J ends lost 8 bases and 1 base respectively, with 18 bases between them. The CDR3 here is CASGPGLVRSGNTIYF. DNA of the CDR3: TGCGCCAGCGGACCAGGGTTGGTAAGGTCTGGAAACACCATATATTTT.

The gene calls are TRBV27 and TRBJ1-1; tentative D call: TRBD1 (5 bases). V was clipped by 7 bases and J by 12 bases, with 18 bases between them. The CDR3 runs to 12 residues. Per the germline V gene, CDR1 is MNHEY and CDR2 is SMNVEV (reference sequence). In DNA form, the CDR3 reads TGTGCCAGCACCTCCCGGGCAGGGACGACTTTCTTT. This translates into CASTSRAGTTFF.

The V and J genes are TRBV9 and TRBJ2-2; 9 bases line up with TRBD2. Germline values: CDR1 SGDLS, CDR2 YYNGEE. The CDR3 length is 15 residues. With 2 bases clipped from V and 7 bases from J, the junction kept 6 bases outside the gene matches. CDR3 region: CASSVSGTSYGELFF. The CDR3, as DNA: TGTGCCAGCAGCGTCTCCGGGACTAGCTACGGGGAGCTGTTTTTT.

The chain couples TRBV28 to TRBJ1-1; D remains ambiguous. The V and J ends lost 6 bases and 0 bases respectively, with 8 bases between them. The CDR3 is made up of 13 amino acids. Per the germline V gene, CDR1 is MDHEN and CDR2 is SYDVKM. CDR3 coding DNA: TGTGCCAGCAGAGTTGGCATGAACACTGAAGCTTTCTTT. It encodes CASRVGMNTEAFF.

The table lists this clone with a count of one. V is TRBV20-1 and J is TRBJ1-3, with 7 bases fitting TRBD1. The V gene's germline CDR1 is DFQATT and CDR2 SNEGSKA (reference sequence). The V gene end was trimmed by 6 bases and the J gene end by 3 bases; junction bases not matched to a gene: 5. This CDR3 contains 13 residues. The CDR3 reads CSASRTGGNTIYF. Here the CDR3 DNA reads TGCAGTGCCAGTCGGACAGGTGGAAACACCATATATTTT.

This chain uses TRBV6-1 with TRBJ2-7; D call uncertain. Germline V gene data show CDR1 as MNHNS and CDR2 as SASEGT. V lost 0 bases, J lost 3 bases, and 12 bases lay in between. CDR3 length equals 15 residues. Here the CDR3 DNA reads TGTGCCAGCAGTGAAGCGCTACTAATTTACTACGAGCAGTACTTC. Protein product: CASSEALLIYYEQYF.

The chain combines TRBV24-1 with TRBJ2-1, with no clear D. The ends were cut back, 2 bases at V and 3 bases at J, with 13 bases in the middle. The CDR3 contains 16 residues. The V gene's germline CDR1 is KGHDR and CDR2 SFDVKD. CDR3 nucleotide sequence: TGTGCCACCAGTGATTCACTGCTCCCCAGCTACAATGAGCAGTTCTTC. Its protein is CATSDSLLPSYNEQFF.

The DNA of the CDR3 is TGCGCCAGCAGCCAAGACGCACAGGGCGATCGGATGGGCCAGCATTTT. This gives the protein CASSQDAQGDRMGQHF. The V call is TRBV4-1, the J call TRBJ1-5, with TRBD1 as a possible D gene (6 bases). Germline loops: CDR1 MGHRA, CDR2 YSYEKL. The CDR3 loop spans 16 amino acids. V shed 0 bases and J shed 12 bases, with 21 bases lying between them.

The chain uses TRBV10-3 and TRBJ2-1; no definite D call. The V gene's germline CDR1 is ENHRY and CDR2 SYGVKD. The CDR3 covers 13 residues. V was pared by 3 bases and J by 15 bases, with 18 bases between. CDR3 sequence: CAISDPVGKEPFF. As DNA, the CDR3 is TGTGCCATCAGTGACCCCGTGGGGAAAGAACCGTTCTTC.